This TCR beta chain was documented in a study of CD8+CD57+ T cells in acquired aplastic anemia. Across the whole study: The average for DNA from sorted CD4+ and CD8+ cells was roughly 3 ug.

It was genomic DNA that served as the template for profiling TCR beta VDJ and CDR3. One entry per CDR3 protein results from TCRdb running MiXCR on the reads. This table holds about 160,000 distinct CDR3 sequences, 70% to 75% found once. Study-level results: For CD8+ Simpson's diversity, patients and controls showed no significant difference. Patients and controls turned out to have roughly 29 CD8+ CDR3 sequences in common.

Patients sequenced had flow cytometry evidence of CD8+CD57+ cell expansion. Among the patients, none had received any therapy at the time of blood sampling. Germline CDR1 is MRHNA and CDR2 is SNTAGT. With 10 bases removed from V and 5 bases from J, the gap between germline ends came to 11 bases. The CDR3 has 11 amino acids. As to this clonotype: No antigen is known for it.

The genes are TRBV6-4 and TRBJ1-2; D is unclear. Sequences were obtained from sorted CD4+, CD8+, or CD8+CD57+ T cells (not recorded which) from PBMCs. This clonotype originated in a human donor with aplastic anemia. This CDR3 reads CAILQCYGYTF. The CDR3 coding sequence is TGTGCCATTCTACAGTGTTATGGCTACACCTTC.